This T cell receptor (beta chain) comes out of a study of blood T cells in healthy people across ages. The CDR3 runs 15 residues. V dropped 3 bases and J dropped 6 bases, with 15 bases sitting between them. Germline CDR1 reads KGHDR; CDR2 reads SFDVKD. Whole-study results and caveats: The percentage of naive T cells correlated strongly with TCR beta diversity. In older individuals, TCR beta diversity per million T cells was lower, falling roughly linearly with age.

A second PCR of 7 to 11 cycles used a sample-barcoded 5' primer and a J-beta primer mix. A single record per CDR3 protein comes from TCRdb applying MiXCR to the 5' RACE reads. The top ten clones hold around 21% of a sample with fewer than 1,000,000 distinct CDR3 sequences, around 45% of them seen once. This clonotype has a count of ten or more. What it binds is not known. Caucasian, healthy and from Russia, the donors were aged between 6 and 90. V gene TRBV24-1 combines with J gene TRBJ2-3; tentatively, D is TRBD2 (5 bases). Sequencing was carried out using blood. This TCR was sampled from a man in his sixties in good health. The DNA for the CDR3 is TGTGCCACCAGTGATCCCCGGTCTAGCTCCGATACGCAGTATTTT. It codes for CATSDPRSSSDTQYF.